This is a list of T cell receptor beta chains from one sample in a study of naive and memory T cell subsets. TCRdb reprocessed the UMI-ligation and nested PCR reads with MiXCR, giving one entry per CDR3 protein. Of 130,000 to 150,000 distinct CDR3 sequences in the sample, 15% to 20% are singletons; the top ten hold approximately 0.13%. The sequencing sample was made of naive CD4+ T cells from blood. The source is a human donor in good health. Each CDR3 is given with its conserved first and last residue. The D gene is left open where the match is weak. Rows give clone size only sometimes, using once, few, many, or a class for an expanded clone.

d_call j_call clone_size v_call cdr3_aa cdr3_nt
TRBD1 TRBJ1-4 NA TRBV7-2 CASSSRTGGASNEKLFF TGTGCCAGCAGCTCTAGGACAGGGGGCGCGTCTAATGAAAAACTGTTTTTT
TRBD2 TRBJ2-5 few TRBV29-1 CSASGGQETQYF TGCAGCGCTAGCGGGGGGCAAGAGACCCAGTACTTC
NA TRBJ1-4 few TRBV19 CASSSPWSRTATNEKLFF TGTGCCAGTAGTTCTCCTTGGAGTAGGACAGCAACTAATGAAAAACTGTTTTTT
TRBD2 TRBJ2-1 NA TRBV3-1 CASSQGSTSGRVDEQFF TGTGCCAGCAGCCAAGGATCTACTAGCGGGAGGGTTGATGAGCAGTTCTTC
NA TRBJ2-1 many TRBV29-1 CLLAGEQFF TGCCTCCTCGCGGGTGAGCAGTTCTTC
TRBD1 TRBJ2-7 NA TRBV7-2 CASSLGQLNYEQYF TGTGCCAGCAGCTTGGGACAGTTAAACTACGAGCAGTACTTC
NA TRBJ1-2 NA TRBV4-1 CASSQVGGLNYGYTF TGCGCCAGCAGCCAAGTGGGGGGCTTGAACTATGGCTACACCTTC
NA TRBJ1-6 few TRBV30 CAWSQRDRRGSPLHF TGTGCCTGGAGTCAAAGGGACCGAAGAGGCTCACCCCTCCACTTT
NA TRBJ2-3 many TRBV28 CASSPFAATDTQYF TGTGCCAGCAGTCCGTTTGCGGCCACAGATACGCAGTATTTT
NA TRBJ2-7 many TRBV20-1 CSVVGPSSYEQYF TGCAGTGTGGTCGGTCCGAGCTCCTACGAGCAGTACTTC
NA TRBJ1-5 once TRBV7-9 CASSREQGGQPQHF TGTGCCAGCAGCCGCGAACAGGGTGGCCAGCCCCAGCATTTT
NA TRBJ2-7 NA TRBV3-1 CASSQEGGTYEQYF TGTGCCAGCAGCCAAGAGGGGGGAACCTACGAGCAGTACTTC
TRBD1 TRBJ2-6 NA TRBV5-4 CASSLPGQGVIGANVLTF TGTGCCAGCAGCTTACCGGGACAGGGGGTAATCGGGGCCAACGTCCTGACTTTC
NA TRBJ2-1 NA TRBV7-2 CASSLTVAYNEQFF TGTGCCAGCAGCCTTACGGTCGCCTACAATGAGCAGTTCTTC
TRBD1 TRBJ2-1 NA TRBV5-1 CASSLFRQGAGNEQFF TGCGCCAGCAGCTTGTTTCGTCAGGGGGCGGGTAATGAGCAGTTCTTC